This T cell receptor (beta chain) was retrieved from a study of follicular helper T cells after annual influenza vaccination. Germline CDR1 and CDR2: MNHNY and SVGAGI (reference sequence). V was clipped by 4 bases and J by 8 bases, with 12 bases between them. This CDR3 has 14 amino acids. Regarding this clone: The antigen is not known.

The data were produced by immunoSEQ multiplex PCR, yet TCRdb's version contains in-frame clones alone and is incomplete. The data show some 12,000 clones, 80% seen once. Regarding time point: 2015-2016 season, pre-vaccination. Subjects lived in the community and lacked influenza vaccine within the prior 6 months. Study-level points and caveats: Just roughly 10-21% of cells analyzed had recovered productive TCRB sequences.

The material was CXCR5+ CD38- circulating T follicular helper cells from blood, obtained on the day of influenza vaccination. Regarding subset: circulating Tfh, non-naive CD4+CXCR5+PD-1+ (ICOS+CD38+ or ICOS-CD38-). J is TRBJ1-6 and V is TRBV6-6, with D unclear. This TCR was sampled from an adult who received the influenza vaccine. The CDR3 DNA sequence: TGTGCCAGCAGTTCAACGAGAGGAGATTCACCCCTCCACTTT. The encoded protein is CASSSTRGDSPLHF.